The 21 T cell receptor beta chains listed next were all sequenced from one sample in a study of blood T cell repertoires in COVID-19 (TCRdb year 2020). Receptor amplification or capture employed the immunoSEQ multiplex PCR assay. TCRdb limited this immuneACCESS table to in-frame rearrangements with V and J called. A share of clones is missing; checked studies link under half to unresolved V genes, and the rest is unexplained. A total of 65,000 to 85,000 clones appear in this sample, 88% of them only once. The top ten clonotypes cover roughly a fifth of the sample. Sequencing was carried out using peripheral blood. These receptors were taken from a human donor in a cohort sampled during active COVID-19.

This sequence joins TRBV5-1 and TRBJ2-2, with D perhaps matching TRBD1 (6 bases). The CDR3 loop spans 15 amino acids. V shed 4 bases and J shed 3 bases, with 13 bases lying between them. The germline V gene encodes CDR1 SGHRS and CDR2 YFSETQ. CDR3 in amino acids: CASSLGQSYTGELFF. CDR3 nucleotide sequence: TGCGCCAGCAGCCTCGGACAGTCCTACACCGGGGAGCTGTTTTTT. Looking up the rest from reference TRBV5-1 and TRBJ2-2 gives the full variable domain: KAGVTQTPRYLIKTRGQQVTLSCSPISGHRSVSWYQQTPGQGLQFLFEYFSETQRNKGNFPGRFSGRQFSNSRSEMNVSTLELGDSALYLCASSLGQSYTGELFFGEGSRLTVL.

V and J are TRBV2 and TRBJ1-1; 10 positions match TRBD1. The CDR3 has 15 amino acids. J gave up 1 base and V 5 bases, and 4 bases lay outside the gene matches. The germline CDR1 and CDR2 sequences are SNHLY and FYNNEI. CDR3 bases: TGTGCCAGCAGTAGGACAGGGGGATGGAACACTGAAGCTTTCTTT. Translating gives CASSRTGGWNTEAFF.

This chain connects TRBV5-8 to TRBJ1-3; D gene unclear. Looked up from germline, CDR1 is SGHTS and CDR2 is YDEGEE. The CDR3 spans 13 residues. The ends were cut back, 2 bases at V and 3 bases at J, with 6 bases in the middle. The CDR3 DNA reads TGTGCCAGCAGCTTCCGGGGTGGAAACACCATATATTTT. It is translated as CASSFRGGNTIYF. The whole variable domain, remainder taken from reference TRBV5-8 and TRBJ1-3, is EAGVTQSPTHLIKTRGQQATLRCSPISGHTSVYWYQQALGLGLQFLLWYDEGEERNRGNFPPRFSGRQFPNYSSELNVNALELEDSALYLCASSFRGGNTIYFGEGSWLTVV.

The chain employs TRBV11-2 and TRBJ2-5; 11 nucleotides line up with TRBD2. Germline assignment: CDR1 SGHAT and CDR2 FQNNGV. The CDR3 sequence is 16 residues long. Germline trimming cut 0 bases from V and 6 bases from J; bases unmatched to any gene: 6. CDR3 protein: CASSLDLAGGQKTQYF. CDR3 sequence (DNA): TGTGCCAGCAGCTTAGATTTAGCGGGGGGGCAAAAGACCCAGTACTTC.

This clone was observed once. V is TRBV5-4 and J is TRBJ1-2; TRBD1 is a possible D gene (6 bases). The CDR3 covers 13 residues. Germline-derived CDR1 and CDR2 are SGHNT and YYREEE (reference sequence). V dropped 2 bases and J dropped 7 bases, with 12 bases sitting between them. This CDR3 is CASSFGQSAGYTF. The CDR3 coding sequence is TGTGCCAGCAGCTTCGGACAGTCGGCTGGCTACACCTTC.

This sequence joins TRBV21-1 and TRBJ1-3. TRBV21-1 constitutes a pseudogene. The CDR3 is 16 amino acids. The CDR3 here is CASSKAQGEAGNTIYF. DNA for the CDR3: TGTGCCAGCAGCAAAGCACAAGGGGAGGCTGGAAACACCATATATTTT.

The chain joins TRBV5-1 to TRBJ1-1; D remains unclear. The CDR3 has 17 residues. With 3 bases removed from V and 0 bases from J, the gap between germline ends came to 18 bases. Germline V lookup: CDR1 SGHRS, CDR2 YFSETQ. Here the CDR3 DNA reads TGCGCCAGCAGCTCCGGGGTCAAGGTCGCAGTGAACACTGAAGCTTTCTTT. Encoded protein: CASSSGVKVAVNTEAFF.

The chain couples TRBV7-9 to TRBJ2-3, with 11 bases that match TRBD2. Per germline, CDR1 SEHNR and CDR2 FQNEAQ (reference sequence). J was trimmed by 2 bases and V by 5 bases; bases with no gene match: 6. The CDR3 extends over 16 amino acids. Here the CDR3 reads CASSGPLAGATDTQYF. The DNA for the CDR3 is TGTGCCAGCAGCGGACCACTAGCGGGAGCCACAGATACGCAGTATTTT.

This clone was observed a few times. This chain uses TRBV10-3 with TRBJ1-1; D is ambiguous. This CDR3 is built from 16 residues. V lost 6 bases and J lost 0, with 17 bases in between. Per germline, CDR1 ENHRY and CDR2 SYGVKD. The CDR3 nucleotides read TGTGCCATCAGCCCGGGTCCCAAAAATTTGAACACTGAAGCTTTCTTT. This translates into CAISPGPKNLNTEAFF.

The CDR3 sequence: CASSKGLADEQYF. The DNA of the CDR3 is TGTGCCAGTAGTAAGGGACTAGCGGACGAGCAGTACTTC. The chain recombines TRBV19 with TRBJ2-7; 11 positions agree with TRBD2. The CDR3 is made up of 13 amino acids. Trimming took 4 bases from V and 5 from J; bases not matched to a gene: 1. CDR1 is LNHDA, CDR2 SQIVND, per germline (reference sequence).

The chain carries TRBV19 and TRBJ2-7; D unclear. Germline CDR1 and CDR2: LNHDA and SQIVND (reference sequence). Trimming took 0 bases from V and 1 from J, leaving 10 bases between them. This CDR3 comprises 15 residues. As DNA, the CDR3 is TGTGCCAGTAGTATAGATCAGAGAGGATCCTACGAGCAGTACTTC. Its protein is CASSIDQRGSYEQYF. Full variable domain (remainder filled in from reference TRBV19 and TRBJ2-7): DGGITQSPKYLFRKEGQNVTLSCEQNLNHDAMYWYRQDPGQGLRLIYYSQIVNDFQKGDIAEGYSVSREKKESFPLTVTSAQKNPTAFYLCASSIDQRGSYEQYFGPGTRLTVT.

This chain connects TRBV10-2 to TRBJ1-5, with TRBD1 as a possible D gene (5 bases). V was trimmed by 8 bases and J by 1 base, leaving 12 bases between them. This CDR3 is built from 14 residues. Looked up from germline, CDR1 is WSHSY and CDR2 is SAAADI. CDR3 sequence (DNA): TGCGCCAGCCGCGGGGGGGGAAGCAATCAGCCCCAGCATTTT. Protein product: CASRGGGSNQPQHF.

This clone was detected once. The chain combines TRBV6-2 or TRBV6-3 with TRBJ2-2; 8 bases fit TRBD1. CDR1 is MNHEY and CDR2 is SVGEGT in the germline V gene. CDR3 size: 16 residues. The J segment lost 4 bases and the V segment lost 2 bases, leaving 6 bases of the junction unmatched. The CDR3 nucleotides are TGTGCCAGCAGTTACCCGGACAGGGTGCGCACCGGGGAGCTGTTTTTT. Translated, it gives CASSYPDRVRTGELFF.

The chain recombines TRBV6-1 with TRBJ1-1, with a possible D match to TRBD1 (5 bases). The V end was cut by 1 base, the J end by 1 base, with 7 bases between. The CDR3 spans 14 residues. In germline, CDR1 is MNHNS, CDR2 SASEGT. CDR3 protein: CASSEGGRNTEAFF. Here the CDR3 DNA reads TGTGCCAGCAGTGAAGGGGGCCGGAACACTGAAGCTTTCTTT.

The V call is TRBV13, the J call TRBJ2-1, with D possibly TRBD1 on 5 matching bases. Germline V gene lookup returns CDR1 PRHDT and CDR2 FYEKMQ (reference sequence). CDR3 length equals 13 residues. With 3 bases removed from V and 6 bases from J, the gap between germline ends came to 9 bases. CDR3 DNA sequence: TGTGCCAGCAGCTTTCGACAGACCAATGAGCAGTTCTTC. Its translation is CASSFRQTNEQFF.

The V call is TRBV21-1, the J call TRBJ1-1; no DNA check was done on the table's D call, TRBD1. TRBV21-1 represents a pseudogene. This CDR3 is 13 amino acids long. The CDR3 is CASSGTGVTEAFF. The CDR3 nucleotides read TGTGCCAGCTCCGGGACAGGGGTCACTGAAGCTTTCTTT.

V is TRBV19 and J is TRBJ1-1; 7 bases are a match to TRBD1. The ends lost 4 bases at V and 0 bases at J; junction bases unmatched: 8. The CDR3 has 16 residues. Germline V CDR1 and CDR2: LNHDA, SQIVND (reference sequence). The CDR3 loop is CASSTTGQHMNTEAFF. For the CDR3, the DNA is TGTGCCAGTAGTACAACGGGACAGCACATGAACACTGAAGCTTTCTTT.

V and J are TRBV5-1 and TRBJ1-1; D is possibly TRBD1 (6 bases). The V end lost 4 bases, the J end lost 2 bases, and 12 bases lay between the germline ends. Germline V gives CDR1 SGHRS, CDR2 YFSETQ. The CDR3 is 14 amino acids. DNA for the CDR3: TGCGCCAGCAGCAACGGACAGCTAAACACTGAAGCTTTCTTT. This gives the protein CASSNGQLNTEAFF.

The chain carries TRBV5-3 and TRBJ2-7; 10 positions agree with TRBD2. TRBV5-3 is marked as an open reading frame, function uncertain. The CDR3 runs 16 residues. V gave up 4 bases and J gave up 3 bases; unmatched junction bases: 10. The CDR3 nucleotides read TGTGCCAGAAGCCCAAAGGGACTAGCGATGCTCTACGAGCAGTACTTC. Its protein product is CARSPKGLAMLYEQYF.

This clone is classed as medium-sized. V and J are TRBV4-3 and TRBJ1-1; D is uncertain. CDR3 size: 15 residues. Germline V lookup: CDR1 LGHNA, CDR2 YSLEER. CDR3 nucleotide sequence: TGCCCCCGCCCCCGACCCGGGTTCGTGAACACTGAAGCTTTCTTT. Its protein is CPRPRPGFVNTEAFF.

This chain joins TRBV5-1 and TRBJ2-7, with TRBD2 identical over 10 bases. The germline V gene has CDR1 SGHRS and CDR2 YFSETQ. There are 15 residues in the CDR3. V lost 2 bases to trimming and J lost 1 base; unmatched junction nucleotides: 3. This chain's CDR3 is CASSFGSGRSYEQYF. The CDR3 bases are TGCGCCAGCAGCTTCGGTAGCGGGAGGTCCTACGAGCAGTACTTC.